This T cell receptor beta chain emerged from a study of shared clonotypes between healthy human individuals. Overall study results and limits: The represented genetic and exposure-history diversity was limited by the small number of donors.

Worth noting for this clone: Its antigen is unidentified.

Assay: immunoSEQ multiplex PCR; the TCRdb copy retains only in-frame clones and omits some. The data hold about 980,000 clones, with about 80% observed a single time. The sequencing sample was made of memory CD4+ T cells sorted from blood. Subset: CD45RA-negative fraction. This TCR came from a man in his late teens or twenties in good health.

Here the CDR3 reads CASSLAGGGSYTF. The CDR3 nucleotides read TGTGCCAGCAGCTTAGCGGGCGGAGGGAGCTACACCTTC. V is TRBV13 and J is TRBJ1-2; D gene uncertain. Germline CDR1 and CDR2: PRHDT and FYEKMQ (reference sequence). The CDR3 extends over 13 amino acids. V dropped 1 base and J dropped 9 bases, with 12 bases sitting between them.